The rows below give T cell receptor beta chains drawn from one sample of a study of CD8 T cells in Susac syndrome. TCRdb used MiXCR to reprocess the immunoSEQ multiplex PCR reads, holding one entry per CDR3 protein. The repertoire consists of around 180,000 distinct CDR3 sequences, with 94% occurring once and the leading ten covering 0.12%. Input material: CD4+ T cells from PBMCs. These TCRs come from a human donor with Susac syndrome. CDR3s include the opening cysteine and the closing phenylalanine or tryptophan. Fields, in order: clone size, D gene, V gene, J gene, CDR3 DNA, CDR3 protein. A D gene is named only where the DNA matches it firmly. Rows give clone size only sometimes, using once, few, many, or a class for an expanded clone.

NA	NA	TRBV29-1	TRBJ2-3	TGCAGCGTGACCCAACAGGGAGATACGCAGTATTTT	CSVTQQGDTQYF
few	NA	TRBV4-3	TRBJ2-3	TGCGCCAGCAGCCAAGCTCCCGAGGCTGTAGATACGCAGTATTTT	CASSQAPEAVDTQYF
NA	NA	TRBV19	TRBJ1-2	TGTGCCAGCAGACAACTTCCCCGGGGTGGCTACACCTTC	CASRQLPRGGYTF
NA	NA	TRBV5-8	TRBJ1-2	TGTGCCAGCAGCAACAGGGACCGTTTCTATGGCTACACCTTC	CASSNRDRFYGYTF
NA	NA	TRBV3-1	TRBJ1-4	TGTGCCAGCAGCCGAGGGGATGAAGCAACTAATGAAAAACTGTTTTTT	CASSRGDEATNEKLFF
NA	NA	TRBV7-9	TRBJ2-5	TGTGCCAGCAGCTCGATGGGGGAGACCCAGTACTTC	CASSSMGETQYF
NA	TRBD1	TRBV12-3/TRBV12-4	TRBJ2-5	TGTGCCAGCAGACCGAGCGACAGGGCAAGAGAGACCCAGTACTTC	CASRPSDRARETQYF
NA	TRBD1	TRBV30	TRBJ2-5	TGTGCCGGACAGGAGGTTGGAGTCGCGGCCCAGTACTTC	CAGQEVGVAAQYF
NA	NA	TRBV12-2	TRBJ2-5	TGTGCAAGTCGCTCACCCGGGAGTGAATACCAAGAGACCCAGTACTTC	CASRSPGSEYQETQYF
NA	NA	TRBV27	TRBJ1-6	TGTGCCAGCAGCCGCCGCGGGTCGACGAGCTCCTATAATTCACCCCTCCACTTT	CASSRRGSTSSYNSPLHF
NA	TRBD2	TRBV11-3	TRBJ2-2	TGTGCCAGCAGCCTAACAGCGGGGGCGACCGGGGAGCTGTTTTTT	CASSLTAGATGELFF
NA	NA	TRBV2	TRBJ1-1	TGTGCCAGCAGTGGTATAATGAACACTGAAGCTTTCTTT	CASSGIMNTEAFF
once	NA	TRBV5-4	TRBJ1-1	TGTGCCAGCAGCTGGGGCGGGAATAGGGAGGACACTGAAGCTTTCTTT	CASSWGGNREDTEAFF
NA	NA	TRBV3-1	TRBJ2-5	TGTGCCAGCAGCACCCCGGGGACCCAGTACTTC	CASSTPGTQYF
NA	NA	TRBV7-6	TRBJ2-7	TGTGCCAGCAGCTTAGGGTCGGCAGCCAAGTACGAGCAGTACTTC	CASSLGSAAKYEQYF
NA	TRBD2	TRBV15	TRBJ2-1	TGTGCCACCAGCCTCCCAGGAGCGGGGGACTACAATGAGCAGTTCTTC	CATSLPGAGDYNEQFF
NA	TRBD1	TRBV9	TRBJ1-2	TGTGCCAGCAGCCCCGGGGACAGGAACTATGGCTACACCTTC	CASSPGDRNYGYTF
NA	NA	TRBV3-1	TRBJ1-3	TGTGCCAGCAGCCAACGGTCAGGGTCTGGAAACACCATATATTTT	CASSQRSGSGNTIYF
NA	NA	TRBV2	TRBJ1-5	TGTGCCAGCGGGGCAGGGACTAATCAGCCCCAGCATTTT	CASGAGTNQPQHF
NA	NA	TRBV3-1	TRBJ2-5	TGTGCCAGCAGCCAACGGACAGCGTACCAAGAGACCCAGTACTTC	CASSQRTAYQETQYF
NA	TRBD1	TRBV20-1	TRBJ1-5	TGCAGTGCCACCCTTGGGACAGCACAGCATTTT	CSATLGTAQHF
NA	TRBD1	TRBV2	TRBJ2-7	TGTGCCAGCAGGATGCCAGGGACAGGGGGTGTAGAGCAGTACTTC	CASRMPGTGGVEQYF
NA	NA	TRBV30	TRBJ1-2	TGTGCCTGGAGTGTAGTCCAAAGCTACACCTTC	CAWSVVQSYTF
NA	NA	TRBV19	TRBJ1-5	TGTGCCAGTCCAGACCGTAATCAGCCCCAGCATTTT	CASPDRNQPQHF
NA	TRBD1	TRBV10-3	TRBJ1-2	TGTGCCATCACCGGACAGGGGGACTATGGCTACACCTTC	CAITGQGDYGYTF
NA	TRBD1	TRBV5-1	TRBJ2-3	TGCGCCAGCAGCGCCGGGACAGGGCCTCGTGGTGATACGCAGTATTTT	CASSAGTGPRGDTQYF
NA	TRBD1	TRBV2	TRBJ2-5	TGTGCCAGCAGTGAAGGGAACAGGGGCGAGACCCAGTACTTC	CASSEGNRGETQYF
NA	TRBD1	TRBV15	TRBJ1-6	TGTGCCACCAGCAGAGATTTAGGGCAGGGGGGTTCACCCCTCCACTTT	CATSRDLGQGGSPLHF
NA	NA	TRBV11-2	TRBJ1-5	TGTGCCAGCAGTTTAGGGGGGGCCGGCAATCAGCCCCAGCATTTT	CASSLGGAGNQPQHF
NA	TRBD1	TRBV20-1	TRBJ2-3	TGCAGTGCTAGAGATCGCAGGGGGCAAGATACGCAGTATTTT	CSARDRRGQDTQYF
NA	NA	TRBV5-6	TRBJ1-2	TGTGCCAGCAGCTTGGAGACCTATGGCTACACCTTC	CASSLETYGYTF
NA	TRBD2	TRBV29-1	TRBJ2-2	TGCAGCGGCGGGGGGGCCCCCACCGGGGAGCTGTTTTTT	CSGGGAPTGELFF
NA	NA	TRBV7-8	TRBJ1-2	TGTGCCAGCAGCTTAGGCCCAGGGAACTATGGCTACACCTTC	CASSLGPGNYGYTF
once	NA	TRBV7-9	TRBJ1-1	TGTGCCAGCAGGAGGGCAAACACTGAAGCTTTCTTT	CASRRANTEAFF
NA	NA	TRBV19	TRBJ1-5	TGTGCCAGTAGTATACGAAGGAGACAGCCCCAGCATTTT	CASSIRRRQPQHF
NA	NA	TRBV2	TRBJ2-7	TGTGCCAGGGGACTGTCCACCTACGAGCAGTACTTC	CARGLSTYEQYF
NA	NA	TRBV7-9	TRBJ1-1	TGTGCCAGCAGCTTAGATGCGGGGTTTGAAGCTTTCTTT	CASSLDAGFEAFF
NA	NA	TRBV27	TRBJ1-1	TGTGCCAGCAGTTTATCTGCAAGGGCTGAAGCTTTCTTT	CASSLSARAEAFF
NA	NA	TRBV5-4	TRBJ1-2	TGTGCCAGCAGCTTGGATCGGGGGGCGCAGGGTGGCTACACCTTC	CASSLDRGAQGGYTF
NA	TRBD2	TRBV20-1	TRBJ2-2	TGCAGTGCTAGAGATGTGGCGGGGGAGGACACCGGGGAGCTGTTTTTT	CSARDVAGEDTGELFF
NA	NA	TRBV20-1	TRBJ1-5	TGCAGTGCGATAGGGGACCGTATACGCAATCAGCCCCAGCATTTT	CSAIGDRIRNQPQHF
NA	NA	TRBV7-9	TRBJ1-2	TGTGCCAGCAGCGTCCGACAGGATGGCTACACCTTC	CASSVRQDGYTF
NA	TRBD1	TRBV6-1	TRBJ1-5	TGTGCCAGCAGTGAAGAAAAGGGACAGGGATCCAATCAGCCCCAGCATTTT	CASSEEKGQGSNQPQHF
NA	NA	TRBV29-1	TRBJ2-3	TGCAGCGTTGGGGCCGGGCAGGGTGCGCAGTATTTT	CSVGAGQGAQYF
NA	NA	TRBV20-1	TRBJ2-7	TGCAGTGCTAGACTTCCTCCCTACGAGCAGTACTTC	CSARLPPYEQYF
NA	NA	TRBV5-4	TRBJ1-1	TGTGCCAGCAGGCCACGGGACGGAAGCATGAACACTGAAGCTTTCTTT	CASRPRDGSMNTEAFF
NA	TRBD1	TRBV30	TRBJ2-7	TGTGCCTCGGGCCGGGACAGGGGGAGCGAGCAGTACTTC	CASGRDRGSEQYF
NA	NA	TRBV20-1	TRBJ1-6	TGCAGTGCTACCCACAGAGATTCACCCCTCCACTTT	CSATHRDSPLHF
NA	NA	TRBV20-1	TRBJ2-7	TGCAGTGCCAGGGGCTTCCCTAGAGAGCAGTACTTC	CSARGFPREQYF
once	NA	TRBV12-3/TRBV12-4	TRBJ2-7	TGTGCCAGCAGTTCGGAGGGGGTCGGCCCCTACGAGCAGTACTTC	CASSSEGVGPYEQYF